The clone carrying this T cell receptor beta chain turned up a few times. The data belong to a study of blood T cell repertoires in COVID-19. Study overall: PBMCs, B-cell-depleted T cells, or T cells provided the cDNA or gDNA that made up the material.

Trimming stripped 4 bases from V and 6 bases from J, with 8 bases between. Germline V CDR1 and CDR2: DFQATT, SNEGSKA (reference sequence). The CDR3 is made up of 11 amino acids. Study processing details: Estimation of nucleated cell counts was performed using reference gene primer amplification. This table comes from immunoSEQ multiplex PCR, and its TCRdb copy is limited to in-frame clones, with some not included. That table gives V, J and clone size, and the DNA gave D and trimming. The table lists 200,000 to 300,000 clones, 86% of them singletons. V gene TRBV20-1 combines with J gene TRBJ2-3; no clear D gene. Sequencing was carried out using peripheral blood. This receptor was identified in a man aged 30-40 years with active or convalescent COVID-19. The CDR3 protein is CSAILSDTQYF. Written as DNA, the CDR3 is TGCAGTGCTATCCTGAGTGATACGCAGTATTTT.